The subject of this entry is one T cell receptor beta chain. This sample stems from a study of T cell responses to AZD1222 COVID-19 vaccine. V was clipped by 10 bases and J by 4 bases, with 14 bases between them. Per germline, CDR1 MNHEY and CDR2 SVGAGI. The CDR3 is 13 amino acids. Data came from immunoSEQ multiplex PCR; TCRdb stores just in-frame clones and leaves some out. The sample holds approximately 75,000 clones, 80% to 90% seen once. The sequences come from peripheral blood, collected 28 days after the second AZD1222 dose. The TCR originated in an adult who received the AZD1222 COVID-19 vaccine. The chain has TRBV6-5 and TRBJ1-5; TRBD1 is a possible D gene (5 bases). The CDR3: CATRSQGNQPQHF. CDR3 coding DNA: TGTGCCACCCGATCGCAGGGTAATCAGCCCCAGCATTTT.